The source of this T cell receptor (beta chain) is a study of glioma-infiltrating T cells. Study findings and constraints: Tissue and blood shared very few CDR3 sequences. Above-expected tissue-blood divergence occurred in all gliomas, most in low-grade ones.

This clonotype occurred many times. Antigen: not known. Trimming stripped 2 bases from V and 3 bases from J, with 11 bases between. This CDR3 has 14 amino acids. Germline CDR1 is MDHEN and CDR2 is SYDVKM. TCR alpha and beta CDR3 regions were amplified from RNA using iRepertoire nested multiplex PCR. Input was roughly 85-400 ng of tissue mRNA or PBMC total RNA. One entry per CDR3 protein results from TCRdb running MiXCR on the multiplex PCR reads. The sample records roughly 200,000 distinct CDR3 sequences, more than 25% being singletons. V usage is TRBV28 and J usage is TRBJ2-7; possible D gene TRBD2, 6 bases. The TCR was taken from a human donor with low-grade glioma or glioblastoma, undergoing nonglioma brain surgery, or in good health (not recorded which). Sequenced: glioma tissue, nonneoplastic brain tissue, or PBMCs (not recorded which). The CDR3: CASSLLARLYEQYF. For the CDR3, the DNA is TGTGCCAGCAGTTTACTAGCGAGGCTCTACGAGCAGTACTTC.